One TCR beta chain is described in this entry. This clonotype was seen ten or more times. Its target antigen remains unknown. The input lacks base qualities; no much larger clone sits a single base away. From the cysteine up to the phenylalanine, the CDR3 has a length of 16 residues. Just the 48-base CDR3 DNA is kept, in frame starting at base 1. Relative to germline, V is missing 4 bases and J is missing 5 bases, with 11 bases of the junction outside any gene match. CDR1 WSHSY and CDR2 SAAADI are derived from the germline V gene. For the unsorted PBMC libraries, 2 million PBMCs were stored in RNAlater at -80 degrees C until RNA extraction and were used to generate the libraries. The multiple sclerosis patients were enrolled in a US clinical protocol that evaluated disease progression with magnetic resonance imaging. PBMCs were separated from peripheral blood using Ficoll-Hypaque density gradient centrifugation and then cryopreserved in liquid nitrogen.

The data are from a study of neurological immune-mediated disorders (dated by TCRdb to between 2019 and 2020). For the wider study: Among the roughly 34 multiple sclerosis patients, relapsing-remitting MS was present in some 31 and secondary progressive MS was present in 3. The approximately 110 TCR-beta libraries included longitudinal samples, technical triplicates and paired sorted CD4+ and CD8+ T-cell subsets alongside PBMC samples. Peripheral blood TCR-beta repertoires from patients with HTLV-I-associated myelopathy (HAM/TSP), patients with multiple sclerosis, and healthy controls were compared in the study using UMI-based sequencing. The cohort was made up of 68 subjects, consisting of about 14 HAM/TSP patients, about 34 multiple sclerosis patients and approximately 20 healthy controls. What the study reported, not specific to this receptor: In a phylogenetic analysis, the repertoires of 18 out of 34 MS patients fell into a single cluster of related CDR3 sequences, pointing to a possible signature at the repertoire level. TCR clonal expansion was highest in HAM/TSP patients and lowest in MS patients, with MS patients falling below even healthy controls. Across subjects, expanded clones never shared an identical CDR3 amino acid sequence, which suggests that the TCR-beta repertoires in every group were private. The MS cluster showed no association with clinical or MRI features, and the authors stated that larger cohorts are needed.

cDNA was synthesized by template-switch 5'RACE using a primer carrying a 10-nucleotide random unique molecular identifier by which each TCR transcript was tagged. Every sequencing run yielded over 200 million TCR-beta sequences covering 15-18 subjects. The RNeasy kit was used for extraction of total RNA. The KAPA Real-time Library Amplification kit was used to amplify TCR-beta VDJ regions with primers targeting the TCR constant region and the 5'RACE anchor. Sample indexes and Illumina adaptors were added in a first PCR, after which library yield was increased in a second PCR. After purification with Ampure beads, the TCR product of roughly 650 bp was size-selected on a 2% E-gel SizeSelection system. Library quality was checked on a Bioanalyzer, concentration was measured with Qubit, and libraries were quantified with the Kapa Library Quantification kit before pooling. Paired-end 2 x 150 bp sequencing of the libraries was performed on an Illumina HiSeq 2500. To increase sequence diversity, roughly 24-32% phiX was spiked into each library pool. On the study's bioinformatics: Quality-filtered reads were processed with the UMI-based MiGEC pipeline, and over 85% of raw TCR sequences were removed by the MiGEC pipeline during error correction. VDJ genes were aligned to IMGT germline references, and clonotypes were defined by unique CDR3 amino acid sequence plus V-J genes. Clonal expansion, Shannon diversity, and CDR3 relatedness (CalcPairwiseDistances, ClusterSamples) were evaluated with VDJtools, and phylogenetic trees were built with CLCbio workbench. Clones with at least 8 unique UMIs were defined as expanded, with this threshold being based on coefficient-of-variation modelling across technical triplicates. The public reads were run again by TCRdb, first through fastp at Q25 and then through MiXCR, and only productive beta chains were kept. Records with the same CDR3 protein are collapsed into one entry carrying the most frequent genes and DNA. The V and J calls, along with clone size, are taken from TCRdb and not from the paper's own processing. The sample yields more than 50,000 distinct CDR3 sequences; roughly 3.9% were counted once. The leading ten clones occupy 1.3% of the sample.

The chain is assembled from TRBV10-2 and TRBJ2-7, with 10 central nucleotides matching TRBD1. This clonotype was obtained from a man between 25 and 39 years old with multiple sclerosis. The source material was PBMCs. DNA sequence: TGCGCCAGCAGTGCATACCCGGGACAGGGGACGGACGAGCAGTACTTC. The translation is CASSAYPGQGTDEQYF.